This is a list of T cell receptor beta chains from one sample in a study of blood T cell repertoires in COVID-19. Measured with immunoSEQ multiplex PCR; TCRdb has only the in-frame clones, and not every one. The table shows hundreds of thousands of clones, with 89% occurring only once. The sequenced sample consisted of peripheral blood. These receptors originate from a woman aged 55-70 years with acute or convalescent COVID-19. CDR3s include the opening cysteine and the closing phenylalanine or tryptophan. Fields, in order: D gene, CDR3 length, V gene, J gene, clone size, CDR3 DNA, CDR3 protein. A D gene is named only where the DNA matches it firmly. Part of the rows lack a size; the others show once, few, many or a class for expanded clones.

d_gene: -
len: 16
v_gene: TRBV7-3
j_gene: TRBJ2-1
abundance: -
CDR3nt: TGTGCCAGCAGCTTAAACGTACAGGGCTACTACAATGAGCAGTTCTTC
CDR3aa: CASSLNVQGYYNEQFF

d_gene: -
len: 13
v_gene: TRBV7-2
j_gene: TRBJ1-1
abundance: -
CDR3nt: TGTGCCAGCAGCTTCGCAGGGCTAACTGAAGCTTTCTTT
CDR3aa: CASSFAGLTEAFF

d_gene: -
len: 14
v_gene: TRBV24-1
j_gene: TRBJ2-5
abundance: -
CDR3nt: TGTGCCACCAGTGATTGGACACTTACAAGCATCCAGTACTTC
CDR3aa: CATSDWTLTSIQYF

d_gene: TRBD1
len: 15
v_gene: TRBV24-1
j_gene: TRBJ2-2
abundance: -
CDR3nt: TGTGCCACCAGTGATTTTGGACAGGGGGCCGGGGAGCTGTTTTTT
CDR3aa: CATSDFGQGAGELFF

d_gene: -
len: 11
v_gene: TRBV27
j_gene: TRBJ2-1
abundance: -
CDR3nt: TGTGCCAGCAGTACAGACAATGAGCAGTTCTTC
CDR3aa: CASSTDNEQFF

d_gene: -
len: 13
v_gene: TRBV28
j_gene: TRBJ2-7
abundance: -
CDR3nt: TGTGCCATCTCCGGGACTGTTTCTAACGAGCAGTACTTC
CDR3aa: CAISGTVSNEQYF

d_gene: -
len: 16
v_gene: TRBV28
j_gene: TRBJ1-5
abundance: -
CDR3nt: TGTGCCACCGACTGGAACCGGGACAACCGAAATCAGCCCCAGCATTTT
CDR3aa: CATDWNRDNRNQPQHF

d_gene: -
len: 13
v_gene: TRBV15
j_gene: TRBJ2-2
abundance: -
CDR3nt: TGTGCCACCAGCGCCCACTCCACCGGGGAGCTGTTTTTT
CDR3aa: CATSAHSTGELFF

d_gene: -
len: 17
v_gene: TRBV27
j_gene: TRBJ1-6
abundance: -
CDR3nt: TGTGCCAGCAGTTATCGCGGGGGGTTCCTTTTTAATTCACCCCTCCACTTT
CDR3aa: CASSYRGGFLFNSPLHF

d_gene: TRBD2
len: 17
v_gene: TRBV5-5
j_gene: TRBJ2-2
abundance: -
CDR3nt: TGTGCCAGCAGCTTGGCCCCAGCGGGGAGCCACTCCGGGGAGCTGTTTTTT
CDR3aa: CASSLAPAGSHSGELFF

d_gene: -
len: 17
v_gene: TRBV19
j_gene: TRBJ1-5
abundance: -
CDR3nt: TGTGCCAGTAGTAGACGACAGCGAGGAGACTTCAATCAGCCCCAGCATTTT
CDR3aa: CASSRRQRGDFNQPQHF

d_gene: TRBD1
len: 13
v_gene: TRBV28
j_gene: TRBJ1-2
abundance: -
CDR3nt: TGTGCCAGCAGTCTGGGACAGTCCTATGGCTACACCTTC
CDR3aa: CASSLGQSYGYTF

d_gene: TRBD1
len: 16
v_gene: TRBV28
j_gene: TRBJ1-5
abundance: -
CDR3nt: TGTGCCAGCAGTTTATTGGGGGGGACAGGGCGTCAGCCCCAGCATTTT
CDR3aa: CASSLLGGTGRQPQHF

d_gene: TRBD2
len: 18
v_gene: TRBV5-4
j_gene: TRBJ2-7
abundance: -
CDR3nt: TGTGCCAGCAGCACCTTGGTGGGGTCGCGGGGGAGCTCCTACGAGCAGTACTTC
CDR3aa: CASSTLVGSRGSSYEQYF

d_gene: TRBD2
len: 15
v_gene: TRBV2
j_gene: TRBJ2-1
abundance: -
CDR3nt: TGTGCCAGCAGGGTCGGGATAGCGGGAGCCAATGAGCAGTTCTTC
CDR3aa: CASRVGIAGANEQFF

d_gene: -
len: 14
v_gene: TRBV24-1
j_gene: TRBJ1-2
abundance: -
CDR3nt: TGTGCCACCAGTGATTTCAGGGGAAACTATGGCTACACCTTC
CDR3aa: CATSDFRGNYGYTF

d_gene: -
len: 12
v_gene: TRBV10-3
j_gene: TRBJ1-1
abundance: -
CDR3nt: TGTGCCATCAGTGAACTGGACACTGAAGCTTTCTTT
CDR3aa: CAISELDTEAFF

d_gene: TRBD1
len: 15
v_gene: TRBV5-1
j_gene: TRBJ1-4
abundance: once
CDR3nt: TGCGCCAGCAGCTCCCAGGGGGCGGACGGGGAAAAACTGTTTTTT
CDR3aa: CASSSQGADGEKLFF

d_gene: TRBD2
len: 13
v_gene: TRBV7-9
j_gene: TRBJ2-5
abundance: few
CDR3nt: TGTGCCAGCAGACCTAGCGGGGGAGAGACCCAGTACTTC
CDR3aa: CASRPSGGETQYF

d_gene: TRBD1
len: 14
v_gene: TRBV3-1/TRBV3-2
j_gene: TRBJ1-5
abundance: -
CDR3nt: TGTGCCAGCAGCCCAGGACAGGGGGGTCAGCCCCAGCATTTT
CDR3aa: CASSPGQGGQPQHF

d_gene: -
len: 14
v_gene: TRBV7-2
j_gene: TRBJ1-2
abundance: once
CDR3nt: TGTGCCAGCAGCCGGGACTTTTTGCACTATGGCTACACCTTC
CDR3aa: CASSRDFLHYGYTF

d_gene: TRBD1
len: 15
v_gene: TRBV9
j_gene: TRBJ2-3
abundance: -
CDR3nt: TGTGCCAGCAGCGTAGCGGACAGGGCCACAGATACGCAGTATTTT
CDR3aa: CASSVADRATDTQYF

d_gene: TRBD1
len: 14
v_gene: TRBV28
j_gene: TRBJ1-2
abundance: once
CDR3nt: TGTGCCAGCAGTTTGAGACAGGGGAGGAAGGGCTACACCTTC
CDR3aa: CASSLRQGRKGYTF

d_gene: TRBD1
len: 14
v_gene: TRBV2
j_gene: TRBJ1-5
abundance: -
CDR3nt: TGTGCCAGCAGACTTACTACAGGGGGTCAGCCCCAGCATTTT
CDR3aa: CASRLTTGGQPQHF

d_gene: -
len: 12
v_gene: TRBV12-3/TRBV12-4
j_gene: TRBJ2-7
abundance: once
CDR3nt: TGTGCCAGCAGCCCCGGGGCCTACGAGCAGTACTTC
CDR3aa: CASSPGAYEQYF

d_gene: TRBD1
len: 16
v_gene: TRBV11-1
j_gene: TRBJ2-7
abundance: -
CDR3nt: TGTGCCAGCAGCTTAGTTGGGACAGGGGGCTTATACGAGCAGTACTTC
CDR3aa: CASSLVGTGGLYEQYF

d_gene: -
len: 14
v_gene: TRBV11-2
j_gene: TRBJ1-3
abundance: -
CDR3nt: TGTGCCAGCAGCTTTCAGGGTACTGGAAACACCATATATTTT
CDR3aa: CASSFQGTGNTIYF

d_gene: -
len: 16
v_gene: TRBV4-3
j_gene: TRBJ1-4
abundance: -
CDR3nt: TGCGCCAGCAGCCAGGAGGGATTTGCAACTAATGAAAAACTGTTTTTT
CDR3aa: CASSQEGFATNEKLFF

d_gene: TRBD1
len: 14
v_gene: TRBV15
j_gene: TRBJ2-7
abundance: -
CDR3nt: TGTGCCACCAGAAGGACAGGGGGCATATACGAGCAGTACTTC
CDR3aa: CATRRTGGIYEQYF

d_gene: -
len: 14
v_gene: TRBV12-2
j_gene: TRBJ2-5
abundance: -
CDR3nt: TGTGCAAGTCGCTCAGGGCGAGCCCAAGAGACCCAGTACTTC
CDR3aa: CASRSGRAQETQYF

d_gene: TRBD1
len: 15
v_gene: TRBV4-2
j_gene: TRBJ1-4
abundance: -
CDR3nt: TGTGCCAGCAGCCTTCCGGGACAGGGGGGAGAAAAACTGTTTTTT
CDR3aa: CASSLPGQGGEKLFF

d_gene: TRBD2
len: 13
v_gene: TRBV7-2
j_gene: TRBJ2-5
abundance: -
CDR3nt: TGTGCCAGCAGCTTAGTGGGAGGGGAGACCCAGTACTTC
CDR3aa: CASSLVGGETQYF

d_gene: TRBD2
len: 15
v_gene: TRBV7-9
j_gene: TRBJ2-7
abundance: -
CDR3nt: TGTGCCAGCAGCCCGACTAGCGGGGGAACCTACGAGCAGTACTTC
CDR3aa: CASSPTSGGTYEQYF

d_gene: -
len: 18
v_gene: TRBV7-8
j_gene: TRBJ1-3
abundance: -
CDR3nt: TGTGCCAGCAGCTTTTACGCCCTACCATCAAGCTCTGGAAACACCATATATTTT
CDR3aa: CASSFYALPSSSGNTIYF

d_gene: TRBD2
len: 16
v_gene: TRBV7-9
j_gene: TRBJ2-1
abundance: -
CDR3nt: TGTGCCAGCAGCGTCTTAGCGGGAGGGCCCTCCAATGAGCAGTTCTTC
CDR3aa: CASSVLAGGPSNEQFF

d_gene: TRBD1
len: 15
v_gene: TRBV29-1
j_gene: TRBJ1-2
abundance: -
CDR3nt: TGCAGCGCAGGGACAGGGGCGACGATAGACTATGGCTACACCTTC
CDR3aa: CSAGTGATIDYGYTF

d_gene: -
len: 15
v_gene: TRBV3-1/TRBV3-2
j_gene: TRBJ1-2
abundance: -
CDR3nt: TGTGCCAGCAGCCACGACACCCAGTCGCTCTATGGCTACACCTTC
CDR3aa: CASSHDTQSLYGYTF

d_gene: -
len: 15
v_gene: TRBV6-6
j_gene: TRBJ1-2
abundance: -
CDR3nt: TGTGCCAGCAGACCCGCCAAGGACGGGACTTATGGCTACACCTTC
CDR3aa: CASRPAKDGTYGYTF

d_gene: TRBD1
len: 16
v_gene: TRBV27
j_gene: TRBJ2-3
abundance: -
CDR3nt: TGTGCCAGCAGTTGGCGGACAGGGGCGAGCACAGATACGCAGTATTTT
CDR3aa: CASSWRTGASTDTQYF

d_gene: TRBD2
len: 15
v_gene: TRBV4-3
j_gene: TRBJ2-2
abundance: -
CDR3nt: TGCGCCAGCAGCCTCGGCCGGGGGGGCCCCGGGGAGCTGTTTTTT
CDR3aa: CASSLGRGGPGELFF

d_gene: -
len: 17
v_gene: TRBV27
j_gene: TRBJ2-3
abundance: -
CDR3nt: TGTGCCAGCATCCGAAGGGGGCTAGCGGGTTACACAGATACGCAGTATTTT
CDR3aa: CASIRRGLAGYTDTQYF

d_gene: -
len: 14
v_gene: TRBV19
j_gene: TRBJ1-3
abundance: once
CDR3nt: TGTGCCAGTGGGGCAGGTGTCTCTGGAAACACCATATATTTT
CDR3aa: CASGAGVSGNTIYF

d_gene: TRBD1
len: 13
v_gene: TRBV27
j_gene: TRBJ2-1
abundance: once
CDR3nt: TGTGCCAGCAGTTTGGACAGGTACAATGAGCAGTTCTTC
CDR3aa: CASSLDRYNEQFF

d_gene: TRBD1
len: 15
v_gene: TRBV19
j_gene: TRBJ2-7
abundance: -
CDR3nt: TGTGCCAGTAGTTTCTCGGGACAGGGGGCCTACGAGCAGTACTTC
CDR3aa: CASSFSGQGAYEQYF

d_gene: TRBD1
len: 15
v_gene: TRBV27
j_gene: TRBJ2-7
abundance: -
CDR3nt: TGTGCCAGCAGTCCCGGGACAGCCCTCGCCTACGAGCAGTACTTC
CDR3aa: CASSPGTALAYEQYF

d_gene: TRBD2
len: 15
v_gene: TRBV10-3
j_gene: TRBJ2-7
abundance: -
CDR3nt: TGTGCCATCAGTGAGATCGGGGGGTCCTCCTACGAGCAGTACTTC
CDR3aa: CAISEIGGSSYEQYF

d_gene: -
len: 16
v_gene: TRBV12-2
j_gene: TRBJ2-2
abundance: -
CDR3nt: TGTGCAAGTCGCTTAGCGACCCAGCGGGATAACGGGGAGCTGTTTTTT
CDR3aa: CASRLATQRDNGELFF

d_gene: -
len: 14
v_gene: TRBV7-2
j_gene: TRBJ2-3
abundance: -
CDR3nt: TGTGCCAGCAGCCTAGGTGGGCCCACAGATACGCAGTATTTT
CDR3aa: CASSLGGPTDTQYF

d_gene: -
len: 14
v_gene: TRBV3-1/TRBV3-2
j_gene: TRBJ1-1
abundance: -
CDR3nt: TGTGCCAGCAGCCATCCCCAGGGTAACACTGAAGCTTTCTTT
CDR3aa: CASSHPQGNTEAFF

d_gene: -
len: 16
v_gene: TRBV16
j_gene: TRBJ1-5
abundance: -
CDR3nt: TGTGCCAGCAGCCTCTCGGGGGGAATTGGCAATCAGCCCCAGCATTTT
CDR3aa: CASSLSGGIGNQPQHF

d_gene: TRBD1
len: 15
v_gene: TRBV9
j_gene: TRBJ2-7
abundance: -
CDR3nt: TGTGCCAGCAGCCCGGGACAGGGGGCGGGCTACGAGCAGTACTTC
CDR3aa: CASSPGQGAGYEQYF

d_gene: -
len: 16
v_gene: TRBV9
j_gene: TRBJ2-3
abundance: -
CDR3nt: TGTGCCAGCAGCGTCCTGGACTCCCACCCCACAGATACGCAGTATTTT
CDR3aa: CASSVLDSHPTDTQYF

d_gene: TRBD1
len: 16
v_gene: TRBV24-1
j_gene: TRBJ2-3
abundance: -
CDR3nt: TGTGCCACCAGTGAGAAGGGGGCGCGGACGGGAGATACGCAGTATTTT
CDR3aa: CATSEKGARTGDTQYF

d_gene: TRBD1
len: 15
v_gene: TRBV7-3
j_gene: TRBJ1-2
abundance: -
CDR3nt: TGTGCCAGCAGCTTGCTGGGACAGGGGAACTATGGCTACACCTTC
CDR3aa: CASSLLGQGNYGYTF